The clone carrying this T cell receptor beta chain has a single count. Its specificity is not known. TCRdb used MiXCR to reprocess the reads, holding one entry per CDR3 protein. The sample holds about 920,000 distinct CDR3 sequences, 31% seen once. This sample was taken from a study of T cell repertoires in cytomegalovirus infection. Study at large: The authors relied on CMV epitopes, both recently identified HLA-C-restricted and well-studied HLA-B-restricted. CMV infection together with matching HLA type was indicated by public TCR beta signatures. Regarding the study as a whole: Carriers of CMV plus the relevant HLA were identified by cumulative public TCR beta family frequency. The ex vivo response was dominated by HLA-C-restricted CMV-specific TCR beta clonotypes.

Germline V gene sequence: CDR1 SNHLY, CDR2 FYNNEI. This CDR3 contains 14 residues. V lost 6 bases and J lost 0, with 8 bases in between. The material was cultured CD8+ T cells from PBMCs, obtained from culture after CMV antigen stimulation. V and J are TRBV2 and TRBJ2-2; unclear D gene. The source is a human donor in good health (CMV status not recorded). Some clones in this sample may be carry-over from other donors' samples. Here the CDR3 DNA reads TGTGCCAGCAGCGCCTGGACGAACACCGGGGAGCTGTTTTTT. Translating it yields CASSAWTNTGELFF.